These T cell receptor beta chains were read from a single sample in a study of cytomegalovirus exposure and HLA in healthy donors. Assay: immunoSEQ multiplex PCR; the TCRdb copy retains only in-frame clones and omits some. The table shows 150,000 to 200,000 clones, with roughly 80% occurring only once. The material sequenced was PBMCs. All receptors derive from a man aged 45 to 65 in good health and CMV-seropositive. Each CDR3 is given with its conserved first and last residue. Fields, in order: D gene, clone size, J gene, V gene, CDR3 protein, CDR3 DNA. D genes are given only for firm matches. The listing skips clone size in some rows; elsewhere it reads once, few, many or a size class.

NA	NA	TRBJ1-1	TRBV6-5	CASSWGHTEAFF	TGTGCCAGCAGTTGGGGGCACACTGAAGCTTTCTTT
TRBD1	NA	TRBJ2-4	TRBV5-8	CASAWTGGGGWAKNIQYF	TGTGCCAGCGCCTGGACAGGGGGCGGGGGATGGGCCAAAAACATTCAGTACTTC
TRBD2	NA	TRBJ2-7	TRBV28	CASSLIAGGPYEQYF	TGTGCCAGCAGTTTAATAGCGGGGGGGCCCTACGAGCAGTACTTC
NA	NA	TRBJ1-1	TRBV9	CASSRGPNTEAFF	TGTGCCAGCAGCAGGGGCCCGAACACTGAAGCTTTCTTT
NA	NA	TRBJ1-5	TRBV2	CASSLTAYNQPQHF	TGTGCCAGCAGCCTGACAGCCTACAATCAGCCCCAGCATTTT
NA	NA	TRBJ1-5	TRBV19	CASMSRTSVFNQLQHF	TGTGCCAGTATGAGTAGGACATCGGTCTTCAATCAGCTCCAGCATTTT
TRBD1	NA	TRBJ2-1	TRBV6-5	CASSSTGGAGNEQFF	TGTGCCAGCAGCTCAACAGGGGGCGCGGGCAATGAGCAGTTCTTC
NA	NA	TRBJ1-4	TRBV15	CATSTLRRGYAEKLFF	TGTGCCACCAGCACTCTACGGAGAGGCTACGCGGAAAAACTGTTTTTT
NA	NA	TRBJ2-7	TRBV15	CATSRSVQSSYEQYF	TGTGCCACCAGCAGGTCAGTTCAAAGCTCCTACGAGCAGTACTTC
NA	NA	TRBJ2-5	TRBV9	CASSLTSGQWETQYF	TGTGCCAGCAGCCTCACCTCGGGACAATGGGAGACCCAGTACTTC
NA	once	TRBJ2-3	TRBV7-3	CASSPTSGTQYF	TGTGCCAGCAGCCCAACTAGTGGGACGCAGTATTTT
TRBD2	few	TRBJ2-5	TRBV6-6	CASSYSGRGDQETQYF	TGTGCCAGCAGTTACTCGGGACGGGGGGACCAAGAGACCCAGTACTTC
NA	NA	TRBJ2-5	TRBV7-9	CASSSLIGASETQYF	TGTGCCAGCAGCTCATTGATTGGGGCCTCGGAGACCCAGTACTTC
TRBD1	few	TRBJ1-1	TRBV6-6	CASSYDRAITEAFF	TGTGCCAGCAGTTACGACAGGGCGATCACTGAAGCTTTCTTT
NA	few	TRBJ2-5	TRBV7-3	CASSSYPGGQETQYF	TGTGCCAGCAGCTCTTACCCCGGGGGCCAAGAGACCCAGTACTTC
TRBD2	once	TRBJ2-5	TRBV5-1	CASSLAGGPKFETQYF	TGCGCCAGCAGCTTGGCGGGAGGGCCGAAATTTGAGACCCAGTACTTC
NA	NA	TRBJ1-2	TRBV6-1	CASREGTNYGYTF	TGTGCCAGCAGGGAGGGGACTAACTATGGCTACACCTTC
NA	NA	TRBJ2-5	TRBV19	CASSNPGEGGETQYF	TGTGCCAGTAGTAATCCAGGAGAGGGAGGAGAGACCCAGTACTTC
TRBD1	NA	TRBJ2-7	TRBV4-3	CASSLGQVGYEQYF	TGCGCCAGCAGCCTCGGACAGGTCGGCTACGAGCAGTACTTC
NA	NA	TRBJ1-2	TRBV2	CATARGGGGYTF	TGTGCCACCGCTCGGGGTGGCGGGGGCTACACCTTC
TRBD2	NA	TRBJ2-1	TRBV28	CASSLGSGGDEQFF	TGTGCCAGCAGTTTAGGCAGCGGGGGCGATGAGCAGTTCTTC
TRBD2	NA	TRBJ2-3	TRBV27	CASSSPPRGGDTQYF	TGTGCCAGCAGTTCCCCACCCCGGGGGGGAGATACGCAGTATTTT
NA	NA	TRBJ2-2	TRBV10-3	CAISGGPGDTGELFF	TGTGCCATCAGTGGAGGCCCCGGGGACACCGGGGAGCTGTTTTTT